The sequence of this T cell receptor (beta chain) was determined in a study of beta chain features in type 1 diabetes. In its sample, this clone was seen a few times. The target antigen is unknown. Sequencing targeted expressed TCRB transcripts, as all isolated RNA had been reverse transcribed. Profiling relied on immunoSEQ multiplex PCR, and the TCRdb table lists in-frame clones only, not all of them. The data show under 350,000 clones, around 22% seen once. Study results and limitations: Moderate yet significant TCRB CDR3 shortening was seen in Type 1 diabetes patients in all four CD4+ subsets.

Trimming cost V 0 bases and J 5 bases, with 13 bases left between them. The CDR3 has 15 amino acids. CDR1 SGDLS and CDR2 YYNGEE come from the germline V gene. The receptor was derived from a woman in her 30s with type 1 diabetes. The material sequenced was naive CD4+ T cells from blood. The chain has TRBV9 and TRBJ2-3; D gene unclear. The CDR3 bases are TGTGCCAGCAGCGTAGGTGGTTATCGAGGAGATACGCAGTATTTT. Translation: CASSVGGYRGDTQYF.